This T cell receptor (beta chain) is from a study of shared clonotypes between healthy human individuals. Notes on the study in general: Sharing across four donors was highest in naive CD4 (roughly 5%) and lowest in memory CD8 (approximately 0.4%). Generation probabilities were higher for clonotypes shared across all four sorted-subset donors than for unshared ones. Incompleteness in sorted-subset sequencing, despite large depth, was shown by rarefaction. What naive subsets generally showed was a larger estimated richness than memory subsets showed.

Worth noting for this clone: Its antigen remains unknown.

V lost 7 bases and J lost 5; bases outside the gene matches: 10. This CDR3 contains 14 residues. Per the germline V gene, CDR1 is SGHTA and CDR2 is FQGNSA. Libraries were prepared by immunoSEQ multiplex PCR; TCRdb keeps only in-frame clonotypes and omits some of them. The sample consists of approximately 2.5 million clones, 80% to 95% of them appearing once. The chain recombines TRBV7-2 with TRBJ1-1; 7 bases match TRBD1. This TCR was recovered from a man aged 18 to 29 in good health. Some clones in this sample may be carry-over from other donors' samples. The specimen was naive CD4+ T cells from PBMCs. Subset meaning: CD45RA+ positively selected. The CDR3: CASNPFNRGTEAFF. The DNA of the CDR3 is TGTGCCAGCAACCCCTTTAACAGGGGAACTGAAGCTTTCTTT.